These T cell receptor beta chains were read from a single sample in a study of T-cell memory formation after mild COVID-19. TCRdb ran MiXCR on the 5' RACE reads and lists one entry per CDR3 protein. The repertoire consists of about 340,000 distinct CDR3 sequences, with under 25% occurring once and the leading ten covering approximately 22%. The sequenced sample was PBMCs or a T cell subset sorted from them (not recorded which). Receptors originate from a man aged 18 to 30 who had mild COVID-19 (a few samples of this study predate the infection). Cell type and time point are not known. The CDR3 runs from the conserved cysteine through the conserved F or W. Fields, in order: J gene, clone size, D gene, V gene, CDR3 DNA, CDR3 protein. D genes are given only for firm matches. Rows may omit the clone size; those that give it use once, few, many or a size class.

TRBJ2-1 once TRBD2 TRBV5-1 TGCGCCAGCAGCTTCGGGGGGGCGATTTCCTACAATGAGCAGTTCTTC CASSFGGAISYNEQFF
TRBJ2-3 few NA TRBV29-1 TGCAGCGTTGCATACGGGACAGATACGCAGTATTTT CSVAYGTDTQYF
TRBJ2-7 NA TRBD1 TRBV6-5 TGTGCCAGCAGTTACTCCCCCCCGGGACAGGTCTCATCGAACGAGCAGTACTTC CASSYSPPGQVSSNEQYF
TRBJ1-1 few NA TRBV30 TGTGCCTGGAGTGCCTCGTTTGTACAAGACACTGAAGCTTTCTTT CAWSASFVQDTEAFF
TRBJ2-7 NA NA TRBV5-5 TGTGCCAGCAGCACCGGACAGCGATACTACGAGCAGTACTTC CASSTGQRYYEQYF
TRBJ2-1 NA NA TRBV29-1 TGCAGCGTTGCCGTCGGTCAGGGCAGCCCTAGGAACAATGAGCAGTTCTTC CSVAVGQGSPRNNEQFF
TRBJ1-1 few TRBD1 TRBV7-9 TGTGCCAGCAGCCTCCGAGGGGGCTTGAAGGCTTTCTTT CASSLRGGLKAFF
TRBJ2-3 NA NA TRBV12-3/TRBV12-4 TGTGCCAGCCGGCTAGACTGGGGAAATACGCAGTATTTT CASRLDWGNTQYF
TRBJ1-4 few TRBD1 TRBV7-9 TGTGCCAGCAGCCCTCGGGGACAGGGGGTCGAAAAACTGTTTTTT CASSPRGQGVEKLFF
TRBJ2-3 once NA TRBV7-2 TGTGCCAGCAGCTTAGTGGGAGCAATTCCAGATACGCGGTATTTT CASSLVGAIPDTRYF
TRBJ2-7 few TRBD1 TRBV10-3 TGTGCCATCAGTGATAGACAGGGTCGTTCCGAGCAGTACTTC CAISDRQGRSEQYF
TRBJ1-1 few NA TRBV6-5 TGTGCCAGCAGTTACAGAGGGAGGAACACTGAAGCTTTCTTT CASSYRGRNTEAFF
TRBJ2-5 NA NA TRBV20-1 TGCAGTGCTAGATTGGCGGGGATCTCAGAGACCCAGTACTTC CSARLAGISETQYF
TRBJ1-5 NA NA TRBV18 TGTGCCAGCTCACCACCCCCCGGAGGCAATCAGCCCCAGCATTTT CASSPPPGGNQPQHF
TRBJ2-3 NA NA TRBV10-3 TGTGCCATCAGTGATGTCGGGCTGGGACCCATCACAGATACGCAGTATTTT CAISDVGLGPITDTQYF
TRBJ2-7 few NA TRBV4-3 TGCGCCAGCAGCCAAGATTTCGGGGTCTCCTACGAGCAGTACTTC CASSQDFGVSYEQYF
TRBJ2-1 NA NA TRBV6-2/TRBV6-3 TGTGCCAGCACCCCGGGAAATGAGCAGTTCTTC CASTPGNEQFF
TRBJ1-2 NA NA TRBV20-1 TGCAGTGCTGGAGGACAGTCTAACTATGGCTACACCTTC CSAGGQSNYGYTF
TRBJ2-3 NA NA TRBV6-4 TGTGCCAGCAGCCGGGACTCCGGGGCATACACAGATACGCAGTATTTT CASSRDSGAYTDTQYF
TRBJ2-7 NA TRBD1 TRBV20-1 TGCAGTGCAGCGGGACAGGGTCCCTACGAGCAGTACTTC CSAAGQGPYEQYF
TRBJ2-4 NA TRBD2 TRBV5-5 TGTGCCAGCAGCTTGGGGGTGACTAGCGGGGGCCTAAGCAAGTACTTC CASSLGVTSGGLSKYF
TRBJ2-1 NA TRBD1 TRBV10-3 TGTGCCATCAGTAGGCCGGGACAGGGGAGTAATGAGCAGTTCTTC CAISRPGQGSNEQFF
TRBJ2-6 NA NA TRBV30 TGTGCCTGTGTCCTTCTCTCTGGGGCCAACGTCCTGACTTTC CACVLLSGANVLTF
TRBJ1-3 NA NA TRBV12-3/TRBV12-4 TGTGCCAGCAGTTTACGGGGTATAGCTGGAAACACCATATATTTT CASSLRGIAGNTIYF
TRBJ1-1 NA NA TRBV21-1 TGTGCCAGCAGCGCCCTAGGGGGGGAAGACACTGAAGCTTTCTTT CASSALGGEDTEAFF
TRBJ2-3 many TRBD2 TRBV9 TGTGCCAGCAGCGCAGCGGGATCTACAGATACGCAGTATTTT CASSAAGSTDTQYF
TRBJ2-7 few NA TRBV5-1 TGCGCCAGCAGCTTGGCCGAATATGGCACTCGGTACGAGCAGTACTTC CASSLAEYGTRYEQYF
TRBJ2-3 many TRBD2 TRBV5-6 TGTGCCAGCAGCCAGCTAGCGGGGGGGCGAGATACGCAGTATTTT CASSQLAGGRDTQYF
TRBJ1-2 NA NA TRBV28 TGTGCCAGCAGCACGAGCGGGTCCGGATATGGCTACACCTTC CASSTSGSGYGYTF
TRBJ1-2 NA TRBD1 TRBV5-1 TGCGCCAGCAGCGCCTCAGGGGGCAACTATGGCTACACCTTC CASSASGGNYGYTF
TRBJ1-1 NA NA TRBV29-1 TGCAGCGTTGAGACAGGTGACCGCCATGAAGCTTTCTTT CSVETGDRHEAFF
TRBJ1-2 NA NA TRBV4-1 TGCGCCAGCCGGCGGACCCTCAGGGAGTTCGATGGCTACACCTTC CASRRTLREFDGYTF
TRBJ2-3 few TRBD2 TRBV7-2 TGTGCCAGCAGCTTGACCCGAGCGGGGGCCCGTGCTAGCACAGATACGCAGTATTTT CASSLTRAGARASTDTQYF
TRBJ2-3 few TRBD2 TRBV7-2 TGTGCCAGCAGGACGGCTAGCGGCGATACGCAGTATTTT CASRTASGDTQYF
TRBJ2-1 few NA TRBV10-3 TGTGCCACCGCAAGCTCCTACAATGAGCAGTTCTTC CATASSYNEQFF
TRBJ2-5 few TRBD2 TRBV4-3 TGCGCCAGCAGCCAAGATGGGGGACTAGGTTTTGAGACCCAGTACTTC CASSQDGGLGFETQYF
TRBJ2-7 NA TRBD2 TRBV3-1 TGTGCCAGCAGTCCCAGCGGGGGAAGCGAGCAGTACTTC CASSPSGGSEQYF
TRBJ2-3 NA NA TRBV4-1 TGCGCCAGCAGTTATCCGCGGCGGGGGCCCTCCAATACAGATACGCAGTATTTT CASSYPRRGPSNTDTQYF
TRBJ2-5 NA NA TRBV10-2 TGCGCCAGCAAAGCCGGGGGCGGCGAGACCCAGTACTTC CASKAGGGETQYF
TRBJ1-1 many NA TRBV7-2 TGTGCCAGCACATATGGCGGAGACCTGAACACTGAAGCTTTCTTT CASTYGGDLNTEAFF
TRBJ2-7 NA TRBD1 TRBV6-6 TGTGCCAGCAGTTACTCGCCGTATCCGGGACAGGATAGTTACTCCTACGAGCAGTACTTC CASSYSPYPGQDSYSYEQYF
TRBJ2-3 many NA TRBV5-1 TGCGCCAGCAGCCCCACAGGGAGCACAGATACGCAGTATTTT CASSPTGSTDTQYF
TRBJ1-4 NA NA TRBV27 TGTGCCAGCAGTTGGGTCTTCGCCGAAAAACTGTTTTTT CASSWVFAEKLFF
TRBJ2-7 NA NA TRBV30 TGTGCCTGGAGTGTGGCCGCATCGTACGAGCAGTACTTC CAWSVAASYEQYF
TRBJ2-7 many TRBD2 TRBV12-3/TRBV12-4 TGTGCCAGCAGCTGGGGGGGCGAGCAGTACTTC CASSWGGEQYF
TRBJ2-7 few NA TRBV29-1 TGCAGCGTTGTCTACGAGCAGTACTTC CSVVYEQYF
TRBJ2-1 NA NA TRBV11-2 TGTGCCAGCAGCCCTGGAAGATACTACAATGAGCAGTTCTTC CASSPGRYYNEQFF
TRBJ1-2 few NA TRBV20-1 TGCAGTGCTAGAGACGCCCGGATCTATGGCTACACCTTC CSARDARIYGYTF
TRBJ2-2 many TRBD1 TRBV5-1 TGCGCCAGCAGCTTGGACAGGGGGCGATCCGGGGAGCTGTTTTTT CASSLDRGRSGELFF
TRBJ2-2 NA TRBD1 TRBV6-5 TGTGCCAGCAGTCAAGGACAGGGGATGAACGGGGAGCTGTTTTTT CASSQGQGMNGELFF